A single sample is the source of the 9 T cell receptor beta chains below, sequenced in a study of T cells in Graves' hyperthyroidism and ophthalmopathy. Amplified TCR beta CDR3 regions came from RNA transcripts. The TCR CDR3 was amplified in a first-round RT-PCR using the HTBI primer set. TCRdb processed the multiplex PCR reads anew with MiXCR; each CDR3 protein has one entry. The sample records 400,000 to 450,000 distinct CDR3 sequences, around 15% being singletons. The sample was blood. These receptor sequences come from a man younger than 30 with Graves' ophthalmopathy.

This clonotype was counted once. This chain links TRBV20-1 with TRBJ1-2, with a possible D match to TRBD1 (5 bases). CDR1 is DFQATT, CDR2 SNEGSKA, per germline (reference sequence). This CDR3 has 16 residues. The ends were cut back, 3 bases at V and 5 bases at J, with 22 bases in the middle. CDR3 DNA sequence: TGCAGTGCTAGCCGGACAAGATCAGGATCGTCGTATGGCTACACCTTC. Translated: CSASRTRSGSSYGYTF.

This clonotype was seen a few times. The V and J genes are TRBV9 and TRBJ2-1, with D possibly matching TRBD1 (5 bases). This CDR3 spans 16 amino acids. Per the germline V gene, CDR1 is SGDLS and CDR2 is YYNGEE. Trimming took off 0 bases at V and 0 bases at J, with 10 bases between the two ends. The CDR3 sequence: CASSVVDRPSYNEQFF. The CDR3 nucleotides are TGTGCCAGCAGCGTAGTAGACAGACCCTCCTACAATGAGCAGTTCTTC.

This clonotype has ten or more counts. This sequence joins TRBV10-3 and TRBJ2-1; D assignment may be TRBD1 or TRBD2 (5 bases each). Trimming shortened V by 6 bases and J by 3 bases, and 9 bases separated the two germline ends. CDR1 is ENHRY and CDR2 is SYGVKD in the germline V gene. CDR3 length equals 13 residues. The CDR3 loop reads CAIRGDDYNEQFF. Here the CDR3 DNA reads TGTGCCATCAGGGGGGACGACTACAATGAGCAGTTCTTC.

This clonotype was seen only a few times. The gene calls are TRBV6-1 and TRBJ2-3, with 10 bases lining up with TRBD2. Germline V gene lookup returns CDR1 MNHNS and CDR2 SASEGT. The junction had 5 bases not matched to a gene; V was cut back by 7 bases and J by 4 bases. This CDR3 region has 14 residues. CDR3 nucleotides: TGTGCCAGCAAAGCGGGAGGGGGGCCAGATACGCAGTATTTT. Translation gives CASKAGGGPDTQYF.

This clonotype was detected ten times or more. The chain links TRBV9 to TRBJ2-7; 7 bases are a match to TRBD1. Germline V gene data show CDR1 as SGDLS and CDR2 as YYNGEE. The CDR3 contains 14 residues. With V trimmed by 4 bases and J by 5 bases, 9 bases remained unmatched. CDR3 sequence: CASSPAYRGHEQYF. For the CDR3, the DNA is TGTGCCAGCAGCCCCGCATACAGGGGTCACGAGCAGTACTTC.

This chain connects TRBV20-1 to TRBJ2-1; 8 bases match TRBD2. J lost 4 bases, V lost 0 bases, and 8 bases had no gene match. Germline lookup yields CDR1 DFQATT and CDR2 SNEGSKA (reference sequence). The CDR3 runs to 16 residues. The CDR3 protein is CSARDREAGVYNEQFF. The CDR3, as DNA: TGCAGTGCTAGAGATCGGGAAGCGGGAGTGTACAATGAGCAGTTCTTC.

This clonotype was seen only a few times. The chain uses TRBV9 and TRBJ2-1, with TRBD2 matching over 7 bases. Germline V gene data show CDR1 as SGDLS and CDR2 as YYNGEE. The CDR3 consists of 16 residues. The ends lost 3 bases at V and 7 bases at J; junction bases unmatched: 13. CDR3 sequence (DNA): TGTGCCAGCAGCGCTCGGGCGTTCGGCGGGAGTAATGAGCAGTTCTTC. Its translation: CASSARAFGGSNEQFF.

The table lists this clonotype with a count of one. The rearrangement uses TRBV7-9 and TRBJ1-2, with 8 bases matching TRBD1. In germline, CDR1 is SEHNR, CDR2 FQNEAQ (reference sequence). V dropped 2 bases and J dropped 4; count of bases not matched to a gene: 6. The CDR3 runs to 15 residues. CDR3 sequence: CASSLSAGGVYGYTF. CDR3 in DNA: TGTGCCAGCAGCTTAAGCGCAGGGGGCGTCTATGGCTACACCTTC.

This clonotype was found many times. V and J are TRBV5-1 and TRBJ1-1; TRBD1 is a possible D gene (6 bases). The germline CDR1 and CDR2 sequences are SGHRS and YFSETQ. Deletions cut 1 base from V and 6 bases from J, with 10 bases between. The CDR3 spans 13 residues. The CDR3 loop is CASSLNTGPEAFF. In DNA, the CDR3 is TGCGCCAGCAGCTTGAATACAGGGCCTGAAGCTTTCTTT.